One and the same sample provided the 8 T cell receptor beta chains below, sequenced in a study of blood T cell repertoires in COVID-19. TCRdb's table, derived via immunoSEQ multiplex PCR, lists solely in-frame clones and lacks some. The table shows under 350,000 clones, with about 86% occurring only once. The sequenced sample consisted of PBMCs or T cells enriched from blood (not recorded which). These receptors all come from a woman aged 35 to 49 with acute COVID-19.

DNA for the CDR3: TGCGCCAGCAGCTTGTCAGGCGGGGGAGTCTTCTCTGGAAACACCATATATTTT. Translated: CASSLSGGGVFSGNTIYF. The V and J genes are TRBV5-1 and TRBJ1-3; maybe TRBD1 (5 bases). Trimming cost V 1 base and J 0 bases, with 17 bases left between them. The CDR3 is 18 amino acids. Germline V gene data show CDR1 as SGHRS and CDR2 as YFSETQ.

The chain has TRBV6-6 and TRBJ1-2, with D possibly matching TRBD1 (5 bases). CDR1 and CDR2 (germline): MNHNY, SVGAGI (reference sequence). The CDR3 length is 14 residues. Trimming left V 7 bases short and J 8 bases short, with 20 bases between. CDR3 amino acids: CASTTGGRDGGYTF. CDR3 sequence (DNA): TGTGCCAGCACTACCGGGGGACGAGATGGGGGCTACACCTTC.

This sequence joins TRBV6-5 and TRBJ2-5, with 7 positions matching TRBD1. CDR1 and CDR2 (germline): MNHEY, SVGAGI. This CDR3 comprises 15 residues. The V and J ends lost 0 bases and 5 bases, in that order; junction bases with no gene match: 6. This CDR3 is CASSYSGQSGETQYF. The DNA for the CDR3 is TGTGCCAGCAGTTACTCGGGACAGTCCGGGGAGACCCAGTACTTC.

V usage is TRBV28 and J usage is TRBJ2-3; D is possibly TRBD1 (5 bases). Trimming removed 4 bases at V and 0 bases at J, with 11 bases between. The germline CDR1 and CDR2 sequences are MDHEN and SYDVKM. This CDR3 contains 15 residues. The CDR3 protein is CASSSDNPSTDTQYF. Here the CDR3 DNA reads TGTGCCAGCAGTTCGGACAATCCTAGCACAGATACGCAGTATTTT.

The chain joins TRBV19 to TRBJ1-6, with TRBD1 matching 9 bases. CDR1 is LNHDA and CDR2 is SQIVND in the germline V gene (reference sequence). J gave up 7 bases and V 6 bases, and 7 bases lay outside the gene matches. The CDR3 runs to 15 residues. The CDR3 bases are TGTGCCAGTAGGATTGAGGGACAGGGAAATTCACCCCTCCACTTT. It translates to CASRIEGQGNSPLHF.

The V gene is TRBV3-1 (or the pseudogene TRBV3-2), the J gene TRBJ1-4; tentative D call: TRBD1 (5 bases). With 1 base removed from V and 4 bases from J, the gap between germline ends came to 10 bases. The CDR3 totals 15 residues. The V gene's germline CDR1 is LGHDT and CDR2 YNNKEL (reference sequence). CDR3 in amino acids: CASSQGQGFNEKLFF. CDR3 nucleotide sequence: TGTGCCAGCAGCCAAGGGCAGGGATTTAATGAAAAACTGTTTTTT.

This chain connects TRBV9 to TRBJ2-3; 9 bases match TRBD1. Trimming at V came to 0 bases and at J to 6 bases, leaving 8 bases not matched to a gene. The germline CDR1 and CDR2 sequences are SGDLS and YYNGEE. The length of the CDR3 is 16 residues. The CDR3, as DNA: TGTGCCAGCAGCGTAGATGGGACAGGGATGGGCGATACGCAGTATTTT. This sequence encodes CASSVDGTGMGDTQYF. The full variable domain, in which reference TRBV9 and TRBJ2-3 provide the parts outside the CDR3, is DSGVTQTPKHLITATGQRVTLRCSPRSGDLSVYWYQQSLDQGLQFLIQYYNGEERAKGNILERFSAQQFPDLHSELNLSSLELGDSALYFCASSVDGTGMGDTQYFGPGTRLTVL.

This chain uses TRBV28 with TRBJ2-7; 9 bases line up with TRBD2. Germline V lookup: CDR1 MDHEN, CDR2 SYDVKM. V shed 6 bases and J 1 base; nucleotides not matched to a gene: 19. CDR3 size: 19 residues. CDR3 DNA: TGTGCCAGCAGCCTTGAGGCTAGCGGGACGACAATAATATCCTACGAGCAGTACTTC. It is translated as CASSLEASGTTIISYEQYF. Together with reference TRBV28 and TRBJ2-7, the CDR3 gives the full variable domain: DVKVTQSSRYLVKRTGEKVFLECVQDMDHENMFWYRQDPGLGLRLIYFSYDVKMKEKGDIPEGYSVSREKKERFSLILESASTNQTSMYLCASSLEASGTTIISYEQYFGPGTRLTVT.